This T cell receptor (beta chain) was sequenced during a study of cytotoxic CD8 clonotypes in ibrutinib-treated CLL (dated by TCRdb to the early 2020s). Notes on the research overall: The cohort had about a dozen relapsed/refractory and around 16 treatment-naive patients; fewer than 18 were IGHV unmutated. Response samples were obtained after a median of 12 months of treatment, with a range of roughly 6 to 36 months. Longitudinal samples were available for about 30% of the 86 trial participants. On average, each sample had some 260,000 productive templates and 100,000 or so productive rearrangements. Partial responses were observed in 24 patients and complete responses in 2; after a median follow-up of around 68 months, remission was maintained in 14 patients and progression was observed in about twelve. Cryopreserved peripheral blood mononuclear cells were obtained before treatment, at response, and at either sustained remission or disease progression.

The CDR3 contains 16 residues, cysteine and phenylalanine counted. Only the CDR3 region is kept as DNA, spanning 48 bases read in frame from base 1. From the germline V gene (reference sequence), CDR1 is GTSNPN and CDR2 is SVGIG. V is shortened by 1 base, J by 7 bases, and the region joining them spans 22 bases. For TCR beta library preparation, roughly 2.2 micrograms of genomic DNA was extracted from cryopreserved PBMCs. Longitudinal blood samples from CLL patients on ibrutinib monotherapy were analyzed using high-throughput TCR beta sequencing. Patients were enrolled in a phase 2 open-label single-center ibrutinib monotherapy trial. Remarks on this clone: Its target antigen remains unknown. Per-base qualities were not stored, and no clone one base away is much larger.

Each clonotype received, on average, 10x coverage in deep resolution sequencing performed on a MiSeq, where the target depth lay between 1 in 1 million and 1 in 200,000 T cells. TCR beta libraries were generated with the immunoSEQ hsTCRB Kit. The authors' analysis ran thus. ImmunoSEQ Data Assistant and ImmunoSEQ Analyzer were used for data analysis, and V, D and J genes were assigned according to IMGT definitions. Clonality, which ranges from 0 to 1, was calculated as one minus the normalized Shannon entropy of productive rearrangement frequencies. Only overrepresented clonotypes making up at least 0.05% of the repertoire of each patient were included in the public clonotype analysis. Repertoires from thirteen age-matched healthy donors in immuneACCESS were used as clonality controls. The immuneACCESS repertoire file appears here via TCRdb, limited to in-frame rearrangements. These files lack a portion of the clones; in checked studies, under half of the deficit traces to unresolved V genes, and the cause of the others is not known. V and J calls plus clone size are reproduced from that table; the DNA served to infer D and trimming. Within this sample are approximately 300,000 clones, with around four fifths of them counted one time only. The ten largest clones add up to roughly 7% of the sample.

Paper-wide results and their limitations: Sampling times were not matched between patients in sustained remission and patients whose disease was progressing, and lymph node repertoires were not examined. Public clonotypes were found to be uncommon and were observed to contract or remain stable during treatment; the increase in clonality was shown to reflect expansion of private clonotypes at ibrutinib response. Baseline clonality was found to be higher than that of age-matched healthy donors and was strongly correlated with circulating CD8+ T-cell counts. At ibrutinib response clonality went up, during sustained remission it held steady, and at progression it dropped back toward baseline.

The sequence links TRBV30 to TRBJ2-5, with the D assignment possibly TRBD1 or TRBD2, given 6 matching bases for each. This material consisted of PBMCs, taken before ibrutinib treatment. This clonotype was obtained from a human donor with chronic lymphocytic leukemia. The sequence in DNA is TGTGCCTGGAGTGAATTCGGGACTTACCGAGGGGGGACCCAGTACTTC. Translated, it reads CAWSEFGTYRGGTQYF.